The subject of this entry is one TCR beta chain. Looked up from germline, CDR1 is MNHNS and CDR2 is SASEGT. This CDR3 spans 17 amino acids. Trimming removed 4 bases from V and 1 base from J; junction bases left unmatched: 9. 13 Jbeta primers and 60 Vbeta primers were used for the PCR. In the study's own analysis: Unique TCR beta chains totaled roughly 80 million in a later count, with approximately 10 million of them shared. Assay used: immunoSEQ multiplex PCR; TCRdb lists only in-frame clones, some missing. V and J calls and clone size come straight from that table; D and trimming were deduced from the DNA. This sample carries some 150,000 clones, around 80% of them seen once, and the ten largest clones take roughly 5.5%. These data come from a study of cytomegalovirus exposure and HLA in healthy donors.

The gene calls are TRBV6-1 and TRBJ2-5; 10 nucleotides line up with TRBD1. This TCR was recovered from a woman aged 40 to 50 in good health and CMV-seropositive. Sample: PBMCs. Here the CDR3 reads CASSVGTGVPFQETQYF. Written as DNA, the CDR3 is TGTGCCAGCAGTGTTGGGACAGGGGTGCCCTTCCAAGAGACCCAGTACTTC.